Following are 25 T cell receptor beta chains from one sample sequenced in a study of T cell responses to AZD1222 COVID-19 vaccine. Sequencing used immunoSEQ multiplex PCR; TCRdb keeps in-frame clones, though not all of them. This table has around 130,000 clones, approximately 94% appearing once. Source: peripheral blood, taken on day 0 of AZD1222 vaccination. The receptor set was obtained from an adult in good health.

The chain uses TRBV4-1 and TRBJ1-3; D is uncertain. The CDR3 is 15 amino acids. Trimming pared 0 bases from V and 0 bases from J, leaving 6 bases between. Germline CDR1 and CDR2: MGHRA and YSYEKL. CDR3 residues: CASSQDRSSGNTIYF. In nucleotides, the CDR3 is TGCGCCAGCAGCCAAGACAGGAGCTCTGGAAACACCATATATTTT.

In nucleotides, the CDR3 is TGCGCCAGCAGCCAAGTGGAGGCAGGGGGCGGCTATGGCTACACCTTC. Its translation is CASSQVEAGGGYGYTF. The chain carries TRBV4-3 and TRBJ1-2, with 8 bases that match TRBD1. This CDR3 is 16 amino acids long. Germline assignment: CDR1 LGHNA and CDR2 YSLEER. J lost 4 bases, V lost 1 base, and 8 bases had no gene match.

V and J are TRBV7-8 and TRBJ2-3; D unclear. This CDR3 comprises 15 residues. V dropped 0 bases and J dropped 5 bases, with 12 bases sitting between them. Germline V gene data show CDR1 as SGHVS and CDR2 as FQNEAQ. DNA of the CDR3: TGTGCCAGCAGCTTAGCGGGTCCCGCGGAAGATACGCAGTATTTT. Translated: CASSLAGPAEDTQYF. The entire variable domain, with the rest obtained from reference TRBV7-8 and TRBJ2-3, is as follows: GAGVSQSPRYKVAKRGQDVALRCDPISGHVSLFWYQQALGQGPEFLTYFQNEAQLDKSGLPSDRFFAERPEGSVSTLKIQRTQQEDSAVYLCASSLAGPAEDTQYFGPGTRLTVL.

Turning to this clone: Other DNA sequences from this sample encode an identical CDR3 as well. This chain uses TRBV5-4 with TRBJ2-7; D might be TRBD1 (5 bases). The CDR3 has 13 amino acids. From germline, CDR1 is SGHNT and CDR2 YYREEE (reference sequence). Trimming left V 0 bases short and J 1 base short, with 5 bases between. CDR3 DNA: TGTGCCAGCAGCTTGGACAGGTCCTACGAGCAGTACTTC. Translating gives CASSLDRSYEQYF.

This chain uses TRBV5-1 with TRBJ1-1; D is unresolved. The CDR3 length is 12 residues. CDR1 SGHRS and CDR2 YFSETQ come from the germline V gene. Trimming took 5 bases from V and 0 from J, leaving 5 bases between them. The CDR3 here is CASRQLNTEAFF. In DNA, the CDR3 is TGCGCCAGCAGACAGTTGAACACTGAAGCTTTCTTT. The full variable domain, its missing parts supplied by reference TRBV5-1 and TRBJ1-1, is KAGVTQTPRYLIKTRGQQVTLSCSPISGHRSVSWYQQTPGQGLQFLFEYFSETQRNKGNFPGRFSGRQFSNSRSEMNVSTLELGDSALYLCASRQLNTEAFFGQGTRLTVV.

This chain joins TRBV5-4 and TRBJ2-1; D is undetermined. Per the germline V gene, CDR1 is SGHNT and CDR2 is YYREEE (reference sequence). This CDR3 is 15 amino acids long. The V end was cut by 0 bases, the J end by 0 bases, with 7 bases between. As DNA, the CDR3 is TGTGCCAGCAGCTTGGTGGAGAGCTCCTACAATGAGCAGTTCTTC. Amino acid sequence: CASSLVESSYNEQFF.

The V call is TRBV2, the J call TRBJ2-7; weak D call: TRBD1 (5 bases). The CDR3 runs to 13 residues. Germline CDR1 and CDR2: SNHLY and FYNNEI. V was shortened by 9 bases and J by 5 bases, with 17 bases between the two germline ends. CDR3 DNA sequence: TGTGCCAGAGGGGCGGACGGGTTGGACGAGCAGTACTTC. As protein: CARGADGLDEQYF.

CDR3 loop: CASSQVIYGASPYNEQFF. Here the CDR3 DNA reads TGCGCCAGCAGCCAGGTCATATACGGAGCCAGCCCCTACAATGAGCAGTTCTTC. V and J are TRBV4-3 and TRBJ2-1; D ambiguous. This CDR3 contains 18 residues. V lost 3 bases and J 2 bases, leaving 20 bases between the germline ends. Germline V CDR1 and CDR2: LGHNA, YSLEER.

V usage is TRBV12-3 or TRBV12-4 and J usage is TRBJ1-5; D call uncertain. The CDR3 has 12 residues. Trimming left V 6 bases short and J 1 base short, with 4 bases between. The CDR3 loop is CASSWSNQPQHF. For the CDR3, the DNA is TGTGCCAGCAGCTGGAGCAATCAGCCCCAGCATTTT.

CDR3: CASSPAGLTGNTIYF. The CDR3 coding sequence is TGTGCCAGCAGCCCAGCAGGGTTGACTGGAAACACCATATATTTT. This chain joins TRBV7-9 and TRBJ1-3; maybe TRBD1 (5 bases). CDR3 size: 15 residues. Trimming took 5 bases from V and 2 from J, leaving 13 bases between them. Germline CDR1 reads SEHNR; CDR2 reads FQNEAQ (reference sequence).

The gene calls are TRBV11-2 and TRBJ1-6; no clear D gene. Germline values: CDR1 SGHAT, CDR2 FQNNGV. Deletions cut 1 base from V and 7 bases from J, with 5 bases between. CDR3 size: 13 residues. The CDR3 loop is CASSLGRNSPLHF. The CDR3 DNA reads TGTGCCAGCAGCTTAGGGAGGAATTCACCCCTCCACTTT.

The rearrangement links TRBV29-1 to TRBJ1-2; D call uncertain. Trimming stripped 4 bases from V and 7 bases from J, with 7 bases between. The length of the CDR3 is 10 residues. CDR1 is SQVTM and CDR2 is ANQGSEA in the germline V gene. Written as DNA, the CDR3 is TGCAGCGTTGGACTGGGTGGCTACACCTTC. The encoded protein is CSVGLGGYTF.

The DNA of the CDR3 is TGTGCCAGCAGCTTAAACCAGGGGGACAGGGGAAATTCACCCCTCCACTTT. Amino acids: CASSLNQGDRGNSPLHF. The chain combines TRBV13 with TRBJ1-6; the match to TRBD1 covers 10 bases. Germline CDR1 reads PRHDT; CDR2 reads FYEKMQ (reference sequence). The CDR3 runs to 17 residues. Germline trimming cut 2 bases from V and 7 bases from J; bases unmatched to any gene: 8.

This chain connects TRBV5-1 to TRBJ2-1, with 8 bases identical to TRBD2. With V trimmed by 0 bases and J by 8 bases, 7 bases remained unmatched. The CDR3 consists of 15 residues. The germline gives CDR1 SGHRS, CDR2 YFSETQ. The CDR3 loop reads CASSLVLAAFDEQFF. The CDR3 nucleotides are TGCGCCAGCAGCTTGGTACTAGCGGCATTCGATGAGCAGTTCTTC.

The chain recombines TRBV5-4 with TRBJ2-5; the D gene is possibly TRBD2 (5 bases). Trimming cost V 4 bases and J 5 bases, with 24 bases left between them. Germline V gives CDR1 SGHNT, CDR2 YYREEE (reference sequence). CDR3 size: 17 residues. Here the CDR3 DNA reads TGTGCCAGCAGCATAGACCATAATCCATTTACGGGGGAGACCCAGTACTTC. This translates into CASSIDHNPFTGETQYF.

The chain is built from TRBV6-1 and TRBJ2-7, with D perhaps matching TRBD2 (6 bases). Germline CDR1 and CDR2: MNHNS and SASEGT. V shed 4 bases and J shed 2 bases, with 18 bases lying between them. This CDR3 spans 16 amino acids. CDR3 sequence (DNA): TGTGCCAGCAGTGGAACCTCGGGACTTCTACCCTACGAGCAGTACTTC. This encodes CASSGTSGLLPYEQYF.

The CDR3 is CASSLGPVYNEQFF. CDR3 coding DNA: TGTGCCAGCAGCCTGGGACCCGTCTACAATGAGCAGTTCTTC. This rearrangement joins TRBV5-8 to TRBJ2-1; TRBD1 or TRBD2 may be the D gene (5 bases each). This CDR3 region has 14 residues. Trimming took off 4 bases at V and 3 bases at J, with 11 bases between the two ends. Germline V gene lookup returns CDR1 SGHTS and CDR2 YDEGEE.

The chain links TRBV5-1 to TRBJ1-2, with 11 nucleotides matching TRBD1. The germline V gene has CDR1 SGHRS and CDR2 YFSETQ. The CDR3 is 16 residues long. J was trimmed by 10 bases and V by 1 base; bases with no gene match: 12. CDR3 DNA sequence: TGCGCCAGCAGCTTGCCGTTGGACGGACAGGGGGCCGACTACACCTTC. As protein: CASSLPLDGQGADYTF.

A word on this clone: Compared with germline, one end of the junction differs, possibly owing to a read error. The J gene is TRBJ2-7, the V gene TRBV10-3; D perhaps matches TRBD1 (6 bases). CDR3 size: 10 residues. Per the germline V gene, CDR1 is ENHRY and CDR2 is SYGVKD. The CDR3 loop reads CAVRGNEQYF. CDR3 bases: TGTGCCGTCAGGGGCAACGAGCAGTACTTC.

In DNA form, the CDR3 reads TGTGCCAGCAGTTTACCGCTATCTGGGGCCAACGTCCTGACTTTC. Translation: CASSLPLSGANVLTF. The V call is TRBV28, the J call TRBJ2-6; D is unclear. Trimming pared 2 bases from V and 1 base from J, leaving 6 bases between. The CDR3 consists of 15 residues. Looked up from germline, CDR1 is MDHEN and CDR2 is SYDVKM. The variable domain in full, completed from reference TRBV28 and TRBJ2-6, reads DVKVTQSSRYLVKRTGEKVFLECVQDMDHENMFWYRQDPGLGLRLIYFSYDVKMKEKGDIPEGYSVSREKKERFSLILESASTNQTSMYLCASSLPLSGANVLTFGAGSRLTVL.

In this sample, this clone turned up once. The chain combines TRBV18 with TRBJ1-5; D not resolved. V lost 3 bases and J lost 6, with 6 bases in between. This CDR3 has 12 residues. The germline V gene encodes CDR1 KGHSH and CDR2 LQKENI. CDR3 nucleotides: TGTGCCAGCTCACCGGGTACTCAGCCCCAGCATTTT. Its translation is CASSPGTQPQHF.

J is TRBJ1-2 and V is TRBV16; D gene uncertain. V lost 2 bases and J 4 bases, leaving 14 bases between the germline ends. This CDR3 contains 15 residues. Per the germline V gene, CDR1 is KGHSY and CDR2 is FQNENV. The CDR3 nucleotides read TGTGCCAGCAGCCAAACGACAACACCGCGCTATGGCTACACCTTC. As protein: CASSQTTTPRYGYTF.

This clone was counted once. For the CDR3, the DNA is TGTGCCAGCAGCTTCATACCCCCGACCCTCTCTGAGCAGTTCTTC. The encoded protein is CASSFIPPTLSEQFF. V usage is TRBV27 and J usage is TRBJ2-1; D uncertain. In germline, CDR1 is MNHEY, CDR2 SMNVEV (reference sequence). Trimming removed 6 bases at V and 9 bases at J, with 21 bases between. The CDR3 contains 15 residues.

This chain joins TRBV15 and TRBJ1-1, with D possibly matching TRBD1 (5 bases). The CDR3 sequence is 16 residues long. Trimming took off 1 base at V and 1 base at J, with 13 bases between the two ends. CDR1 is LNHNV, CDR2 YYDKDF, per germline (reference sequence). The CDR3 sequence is CATSRVGLQGNTEAFF. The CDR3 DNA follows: TGTGCCACCAGCAGAGTCGGTCTCCAGGGGAACACTGAAGCTTTCTTT.

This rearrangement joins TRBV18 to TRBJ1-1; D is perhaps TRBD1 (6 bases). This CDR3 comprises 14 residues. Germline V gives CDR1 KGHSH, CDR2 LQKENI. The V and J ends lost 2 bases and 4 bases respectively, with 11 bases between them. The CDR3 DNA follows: TGTGCCAGCTCACCAAACAGGGATTTCACTGAAGCTTTCTTT. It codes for CASSPNRDFTEAFF. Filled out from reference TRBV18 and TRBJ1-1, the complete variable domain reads NAGVMQNPRHLVRRRGQEARLRCSPMKGHSHVYWYRQLPEEGLKFMVYLQKENIIDESGMPKERFSAEFPKEGPSILRIQQVVRGDSAAYFCASSPNRDFTEAFFGQGTRLTVV.